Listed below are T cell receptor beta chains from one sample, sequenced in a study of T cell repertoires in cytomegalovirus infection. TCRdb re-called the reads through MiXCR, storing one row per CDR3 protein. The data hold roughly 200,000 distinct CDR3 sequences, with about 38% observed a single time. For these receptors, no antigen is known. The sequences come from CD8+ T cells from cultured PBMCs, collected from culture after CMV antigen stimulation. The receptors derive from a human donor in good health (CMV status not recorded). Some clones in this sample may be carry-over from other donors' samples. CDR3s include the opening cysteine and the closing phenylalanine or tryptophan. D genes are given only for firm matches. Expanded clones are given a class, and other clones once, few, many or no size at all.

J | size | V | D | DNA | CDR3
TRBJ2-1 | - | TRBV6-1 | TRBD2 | TGTGCCAGCATGGAAGCTAGCGGATACAATGAGCAGTTCTTC | CASMEASGYNEQFF
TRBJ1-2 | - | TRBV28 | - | TGTGCCAGCAGCGAAGGCTCGGGACTGTTGATTTACACCTTC | CASSEGSGLLIYTF
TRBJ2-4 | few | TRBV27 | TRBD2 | TGTGCCAGCAGTGATGGGGTTGGTAGCGGGACGGGCATTCAGTACTTC | CASSDGVGSGTGIQYF
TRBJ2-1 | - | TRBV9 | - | TGTGCCAGCAGCGTAGATTCGGGGTTAAACAATGAGCAGTTCTTC | CASSVDSGLNNEQFF
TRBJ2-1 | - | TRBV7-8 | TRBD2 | TGTGCCAGCAGCTTAGGGCTAGCGGGGGCACACAGCTCCTACAATGAGCAGTTCTTC | CASSLGLAGAHSSYNEQFF
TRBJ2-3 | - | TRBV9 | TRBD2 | TGTGCCAGCAGCGTAGGAGTAGCGGGAGGAGACGCCGCAGATACGCAGTATTTT | CASSVGVAGGDAADTQYF
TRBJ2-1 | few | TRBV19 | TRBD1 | TGTGCCAGTAGTATTGGTCCCGGGACAGGGGAGTTCTTC | CASSIGPGTGEFF
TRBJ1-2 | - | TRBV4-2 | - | TGTGCCAGCAGCGGTAAAGAGGGGGTTGGCTACACCTTC | CASSGKEGVGYTF
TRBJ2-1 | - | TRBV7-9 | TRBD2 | TGTGCCAGCACCCTGGGGACTAGCGGTATCTTC | CASTLGTSGIF
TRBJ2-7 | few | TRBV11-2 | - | TGTGCCAGCAGCCAAGGGGGGTTCTCCTACGAGCAGTACTTC | CASSQGGFSYEQYF
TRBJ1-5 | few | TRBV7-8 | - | TGTGCCAGCAGCCCGGAGTACAATCAGCCCCAGCATTTT | CASSPEYNQPQHF
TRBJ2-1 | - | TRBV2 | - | TGTGCCAGCAGTGAAAGAGGAGGGACTGAAAGCTCCTACAATGAGCAGTTCTTC | CASSERGGTESSYNEQFF
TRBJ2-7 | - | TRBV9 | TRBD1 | TGTGCCAGCAGCGGTAGGACAGGGTCGATCTACGAGCAGTACTTC | CASSGRTGSIYEQYF
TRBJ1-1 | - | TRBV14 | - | TGTGCCAGCAGCCAAGAATTGAAGACTGAAGCTTTCTTT | CASSQELKTEAFF
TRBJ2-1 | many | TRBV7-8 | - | TGTGCCAGCAGTCCCTCGGGAGTCCATGAGCAGTTCTTC | CASSPSGVHEQFF
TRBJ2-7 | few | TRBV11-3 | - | TGTGCCAGCAGCTCCCGCGGAGGAGGCTCCTACGAGCAGTACTTC | CASSSRGGGSYEQYF
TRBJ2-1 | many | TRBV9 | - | TGTGCCAGCAGCCCAACAGGGACCCTGAGGAATGAGCAGTTCTTC | CASSPTGTLRNEQFF
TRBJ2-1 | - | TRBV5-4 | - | TGTGCCAGCAGCTCGGGGGCCCATGAGCAGTTCTTC | CASSSGAHEQFF
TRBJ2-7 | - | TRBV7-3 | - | TGTGCCAGCAGCACGGGAACCTCCTACGAGCAGTACTTC | CASSTGTSYEQYF
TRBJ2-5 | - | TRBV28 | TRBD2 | TGTGCCAGCAATCCGGACAGCGGGAGGGCCCTCGTGGAGACCCAGTACTTC | CASNPDSGRALVETQYF
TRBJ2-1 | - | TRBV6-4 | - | TGTGCCAGCAGTGACTACAGCTATGAGCAGTTCTTC | CASSDYSYEQFF
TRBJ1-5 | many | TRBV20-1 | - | TGCAGTGCTAGAGCGTTAAAGGGGGAGAATCAGCCCCAGCATTTT | CSARALKGENQPQHF
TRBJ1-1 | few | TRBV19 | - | TGTGCCAGTAGTATGGATACAATCACTGAAGCTTTCTTT | CASSMDTITEAFF